These 13 T cell receptor beta chains originate from one sample sequenced in a study of identical twins. TCRdb processed the 5' RACE reads anew with MiXCR; each CDR3 protein has one entry. The sample shows around 250,000 distinct CDR3 sequences, about 6.7% of them seen only once. The data were also submitted as part of a second study, on T cells expressing NK-cell markers.

The specimen was CD8+ T cells sorted from blood. The receptors here all came from a woman aged 18-29 years in good health.

This clonotype was observed a few times. The chain carries TRBV4-1 and TRBJ2-2, with D possibly matching TRBD2 (6 bases). CDR1 and CDR2 (germline): MGHRA, YSYEKL. V shed 5 bases and J shed 1 base, with 11 bases lying between them. The CDR3 is made up of 15 amino acids. CDR3 in amino acids: CASSEPEGNTGELFF. CDR3 bases: TGCGCCAGCAGCGAACCGGAGGGGAACACCGGGGAGCTGTTTTTT.

This clonotype was counted at least ten times. The chain recombines TRBV20-1 with TRBJ2-7; 8 nucleotides line up with TRBD2. Germline CDR1 DFQATT, CDR2 SNEGSKA (reference sequence). This CDR3 spans 15 amino acids. The V segment lost 5 bases and the J segment 3 bases; nucleotides outside the gene matches: 12. CDR3 in amino acids: CSAAREGLDLYEQYF. CDR3 coding DNA: TGCAGTGCTGCCCGAGAGGGACTAGACCTCTACGAGCAGTACTTC.

This rearrangement joins TRBV5-1 to TRBJ2-1, with D possibly matching TRBD1 (5 bases). V was clipped by 4 bases and J by 4 bases, with 12 bases between them. Germline V gene data show CDR1 as SGHRS and CDR2 as YFSETQ. The CDR3 extends over 14 amino acids. CDR3 sequence reads: CASSPWGSYNEQFF. CDR3 DNA sequence: TGCGCCAGCAGCCCCTGGGGCTCTTACAATGAGCAGTTCTTC. The full variable domain, with the rest looked up from reference TRBV5-1 and TRBJ2-1, is KAGVTQTPRYLIKTRGQQVTLSCSPISGHRSVSWYQQTPGQGLQFLFEYFSETQRNKGNFPGRFSGRQFSNSRSEMNVSTLELGDSALYLCASSPWGSYNEQFFGPGTRLTVL.

This clonotype came up a few times. The CDR3 bases are TGTGCCAGCAGCTCTGGGACTAGCGGGGGAAACGAGCAGTACTTC. Amino acid sequence: CASSSGTSGGNEQYF. This chain links TRBV7-9 with TRBJ2-7, with 14 bases fitting TRBD2. Germline CDR1 is SEHNR and CDR2 is FQNEAQ (reference sequence). Trimming removed 4 bases from V and 5 bases from J; junction bases left unmatched: 4. This CDR3 comprises 15 residues. Full variable domain (rest looked up from reference TRBV7-9 and TRBJ2-7): DTGVSQNPRHKITKRGQNVTFRCDPISEHNRLYWYRQTLGQGPEFLTYFQNEAQLEKSRLLSDRFSAERPKGSFSTLEIQRTEQGDSAMYLCASSSGTSGGNEQYFGPGTRLTVT.

The V gene is TRBV12-3 or TRBV12-4, the J gene TRBJ2-7, with D perhaps TRBD1 (6 bases). The CDR3 extends over 19 amino acids. The DNA for the CDR3 is TGTACCTTCAGTTTTCCTCGCAGGGGCCGTAGTCGGCGGGCCTACGAGCAGTACTTC. This gives the protein CTFSFPRRGRSRRAYEQYF.

This rearrangement joins TRBV6-7 to TRBJ2-7; 8 positions agree with TRBD2. TRBV6-7 is placed among ORFs of uncertain function. The CDR3 is 15 residues long. With V trimmed by 4 bases and J by 4 bases, 9 bases remained unmatched. CDR3 coding DNA: TGTGCCAGCAGTTCCCACACTAGCGGCCGGTACGAGCAGTACTTC. This encodes CASSSHTSGRYEQYF.

This chain joins TRBV9 and TRBJ1-6; D gene ambiguous. This CDR3 comprises 15 residues. Between the trimmed V and J ends, which lost 0 bases and 10 bases, there was a span of 14 bases. In germline, CDR1 is SGDLS, CDR2 YYNGEE. CDR3 region: CASSVEDLWYSPLHF. CDR3 coding DNA: TGTGCCAGCAGCGTAGAGGACCTGTGGTACTCACCCCTCCACTTT.

The chain is built from TRBV29-1 and TRBJ1-1; D unresolved. Germline loops: CDR1 SQVTM, CDR2 ANQGSEA. V was shortened by 6 bases and J by 4 bases, with 18 bases between the two germline ends. The CDR3 spans 14 residues. The CDR3 loop reads CSVVLLGLGTEAFF. For the CDR3, the DNA is TGCAGCGTCGTCCTCTTAGGGCTCGGCACTGAAGCTTTCTTT. The full variable domain, in which reference TRBV29-1 and TRBJ1-1 provide the parts outside the CDR3, is SAVISQKPSRDICQRGTSLTIQCQVDSQVTMMFWYRQQPGQSLTLIATANQGSEATYESGFVIDKFPISRPNLTFSTLTVSNMSPEDSSIYLCSVVLLGLGTEAFFGQGTRLTVV.

This clonotype was observed at least ten times. The chain combines TRBV29-1 with TRBJ2-3, with a tentative D call TRBD2 (5 bases). The CDR3 spans 13 residues. V lost 5 bases to trimming and J lost 1 base, with 10 bases between them. CDR1 and CDR2 (germline): SQVTM, ANQGSEA. Here the CDR3 reads CSVLLRGTDTQYF. The CDR3 coding sequence is TGCAGCGTTCTCCTGAGGGGCACAGATACGCAGTATTTT.

The sample holds many counts of this clonotype. V usage is TRBV5-6 and J usage is TRBJ1-2; D is unclear. This CDR3 comprises 15 residues. Germline V gene lookup returns CDR1 SGHDT and CDR2 YYEEEE. Trimming removed 5 bases at V and 6 bases at J, with 20 bases between. In nucleotides, the CDR3 is TGTGCCAGCAGGTCCGGTGGGGTATGGAGTCATGGCTACACCTTC. It yields the protein CASRSGGVWSHGYTF.

V is TRBV2 and J is TRBJ1-4; weak D call: TRBD1 (5 bases). With 3 bases removed from V and 6 bases from J, the gap between germline ends came to 8 bases. There are 13 residues in the CDR3. Germline V gene sequence: CDR1 SNHLY, CDR2 FYNNEI. The CDR3 reads CASSEDTHEKLFF. In DNA form, the CDR3 reads TGTGCCAGCAGTGAGGACACCCATGAAAAACTGTTTTTT.

This clonotype has a handful of counts. This chain connects TRBV11-2 to TRBJ2-7; no clear D gene. Germline V CDR1 and CDR2: SGHAT, FQNNGV. This CDR3 contains 12 residues. Trimming removed 2 bases at V and 5 bases at J, with 7 bases between. The CDR3 loop is CASSLTAHEQYF. In DNA, the CDR3 is TGTGCCAGCAGCTTAACCGCCCACGAGCAGTACTTC.

This clonotype has more than one count but fewer than ten. The CDR3 here is CASSSFGGRHTDTQYF. The CDR3 DNA is TGTGCCAGCAGTTCATTTGGCGGGCGACACACAGATACGCAGTATTTT. V gene TRBV27 combines with J gene TRBJ2-3, with D possibly matching TRBD2 (5 bases). The germline V gene encodes CDR1 MNHEY and CDR2 SMNVEV (reference sequence). V lost 4 bases to trimming and J lost 2 bases, with 16 bases between them. The CDR3 runs 16 residues.